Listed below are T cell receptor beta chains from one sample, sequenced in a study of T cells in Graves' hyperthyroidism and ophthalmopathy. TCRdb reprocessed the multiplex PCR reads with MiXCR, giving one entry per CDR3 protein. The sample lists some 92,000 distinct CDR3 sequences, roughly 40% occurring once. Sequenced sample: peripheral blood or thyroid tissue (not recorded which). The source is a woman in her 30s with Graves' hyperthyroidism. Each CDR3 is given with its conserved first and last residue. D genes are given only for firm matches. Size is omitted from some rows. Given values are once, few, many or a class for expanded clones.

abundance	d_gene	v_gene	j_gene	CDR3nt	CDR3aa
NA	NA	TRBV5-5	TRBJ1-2	TGTGCCAGCAGCTTGCTCCGGCGGGACTCGGGCTACACCTTC	CASSLLRRDSGYTF
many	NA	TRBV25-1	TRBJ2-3	TGTGCCAGCAGTGAAGCAGGGGCGGCGACAGATACGCAGTATTTT	CASSEAGAATDTQYF
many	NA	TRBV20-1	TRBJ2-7	TGCAGTGCTTCGAAGGGGACCTTGGGGGGGCAGTACTTC	CSASKGTLGGQYF
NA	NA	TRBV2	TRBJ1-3	TGTGCCAGCCCGTGGTCTGGAAACACCATATATTTT	CASPWSGNTIYF
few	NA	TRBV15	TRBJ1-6	TGTGCCACCAGCAGCGCCCCAAATTCACCCCTCCACTTT	CATSSAPNSPLHF
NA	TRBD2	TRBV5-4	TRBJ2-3	TGTGCCAGCAGCTCGGGACTAGCGGGAGTTACGCAGTATTTT	CASSSGLAGVTQYF
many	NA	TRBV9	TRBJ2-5	TGTGCCAGCAGCGTACGAGGGAGAAGCTGGGAGACCCAGTACTTC	CASSVRGRSWETQYF
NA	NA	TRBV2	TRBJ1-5	TGTGCCAGCAGTTTTGCAGGGGCCCAGCCCCAGCATTTT	CASSFAGAQPQHF
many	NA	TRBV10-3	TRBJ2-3	TGTGCCATCAGTGAGAACTCTGATACGCAGTATTTT	CAISENSDTQYF
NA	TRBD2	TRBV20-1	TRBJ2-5	TGCAGTGCTAGAGGGGTAGCGGGAGTTGAGACCCAGTACTTC	CSARGVAGVETQYF
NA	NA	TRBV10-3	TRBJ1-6	TGTGCCATCAGTGGGGGCGGGGACTCTCGCGGTTCACCCCTCCACTTT	CAISGGGDSRGSPLHF
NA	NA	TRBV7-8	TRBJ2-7	TGTGCCAGCAGCTTAGCCCTAGGACAGCACGAGCAGTACTTC	CASSLALGQHEQYF
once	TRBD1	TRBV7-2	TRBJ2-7	TGTGCCAGCAGCAAGTCCCTCCGGGACAGGGTACACGAGCAGTACTTC	CASSKSLRDRVHEQYF
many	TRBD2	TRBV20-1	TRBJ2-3	TGCAGTGCTGAGCCCAGCGGGAGGGCCCGTCCAGATACGCAGTATTTT	CSAEPSGRARPDTQYF
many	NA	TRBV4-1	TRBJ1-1	TGCGCCAGCAGCCAAGATAGTAACCTGATGAACACTGAAGCTTTCTTT	CASSQDSNLMNTEAFF
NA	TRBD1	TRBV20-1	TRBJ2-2	TGCAGTGCCCCGGGACAGACGAACACCGGGGAGCTGTTTTTT	CSAPGQTNTGELFF
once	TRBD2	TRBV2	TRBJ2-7	TGTGCCAGCAGTTCCGCGGGAGGGCCGGGCGAGCAGTACTTC	CASSSAGGPGEQYF